This record concerns one TCR beta chain sequence. As yet, its antigen is unknown. Sequencing used immunoSEQ multiplex PCR; TCRdb keeps in-frame clones, though not all of them. There are tens of thousands of clones in the sample; roughly 93% occur only once, and 8.1% lies in the top ten. This CDR3 spans 11 amino acids. Germline CDR1 GTSNPN, CDR2 SVGIG (reference sequence). The V end was cut by 4 bases, the J end by 11 bases, with 14 bases between. This entry is derived from a study of T cell responses to AZD1222 COVID-19 vaccine. Broader study findings: Of spike-specific TCRs, nearly half reportedly target regions left unmutated in variants. White British people made up most donors, females outnumbered males, and clonal diversity was possibly underestimated.

V is TRBV30 and J is TRBJ1-1; D remains unclear. The source was peripheral blood, collected on day 0 of AZD1222 vaccination. The TCR originated in an adult in good health. The CDR3 DNA sequence: TGTGCCTGGACCTTTGGGATGAGGGCTTTCTTT. This sequence encodes CAWTFGMRAFF.